This TCR beta chain derives from a study of T cells in Graves' hyperthyroidism and ophthalmopathy. From germline, CDR1 is MDHEN and CDR2 SYDVKM. Trimming took 3 bases from V and 1 from J, leaving 16 bases between them. The CDR3 length is 16 residues. Authors of the study amplified TCR beta CDR3 regions from RNA transcripts. The HTBI primer set served for first-round RT-PCR of the TCR CDR3. Using its own MiXCR run on the multiplex PCR reads, TCRdb lists one record per CDR3 protein. Of approximately 360,000 distinct CDR3 sequences in the sample, less than 20% are singletons; the top ten hold around a quarter. This clonotype was counted at least ten times.

The sequence was collected from a woman aged 18-35 years with Graves' hyperthyroidism that later progressed to Graves' ophthalmopathy. The chain joins TRBV28 to TRBJ2-7; the D gene could be TRBD1 or TRBD2 (6 bases each). Sequences were obtained from blood. The DNA for the CDR3 is TGTGCCAGCAGTTTCATTCCCAGGGGAGGTTCCTACGAGCAGTACTTC. Encoded protein: CASSFIPRGGSYEQYF.